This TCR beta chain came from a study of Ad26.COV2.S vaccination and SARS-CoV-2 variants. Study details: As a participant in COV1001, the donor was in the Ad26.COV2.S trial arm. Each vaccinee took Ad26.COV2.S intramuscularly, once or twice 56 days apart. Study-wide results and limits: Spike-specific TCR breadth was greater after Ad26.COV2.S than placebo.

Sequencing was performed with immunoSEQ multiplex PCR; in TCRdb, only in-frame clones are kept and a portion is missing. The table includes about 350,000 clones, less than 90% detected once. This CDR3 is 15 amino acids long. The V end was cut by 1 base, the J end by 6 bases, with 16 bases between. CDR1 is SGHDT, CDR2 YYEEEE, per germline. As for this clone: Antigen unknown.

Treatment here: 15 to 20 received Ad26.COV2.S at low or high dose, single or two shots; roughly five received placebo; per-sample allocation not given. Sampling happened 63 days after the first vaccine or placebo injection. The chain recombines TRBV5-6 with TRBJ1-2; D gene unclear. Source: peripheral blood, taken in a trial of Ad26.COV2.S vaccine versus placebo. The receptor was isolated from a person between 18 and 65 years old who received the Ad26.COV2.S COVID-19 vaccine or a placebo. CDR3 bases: TGTGCCAGCAGCTTGATAGCGGAAAGCGGTAATGGCTACACCTTC. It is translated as CASSLIAESGNGYTF.